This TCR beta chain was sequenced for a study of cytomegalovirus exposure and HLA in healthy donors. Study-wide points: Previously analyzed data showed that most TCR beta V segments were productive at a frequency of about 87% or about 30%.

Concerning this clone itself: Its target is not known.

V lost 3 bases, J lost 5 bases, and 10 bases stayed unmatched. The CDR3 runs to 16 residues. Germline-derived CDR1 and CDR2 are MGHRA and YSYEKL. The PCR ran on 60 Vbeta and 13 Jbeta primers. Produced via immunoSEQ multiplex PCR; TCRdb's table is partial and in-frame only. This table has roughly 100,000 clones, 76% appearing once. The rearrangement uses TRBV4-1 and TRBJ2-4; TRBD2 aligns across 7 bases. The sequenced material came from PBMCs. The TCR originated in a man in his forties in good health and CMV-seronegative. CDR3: CASSQYVGGFENIQYF. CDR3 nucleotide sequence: TGCGCCAGCAGCCAGTATGTCGGGGGGTTCGAAAACATTCAGTACTTC.